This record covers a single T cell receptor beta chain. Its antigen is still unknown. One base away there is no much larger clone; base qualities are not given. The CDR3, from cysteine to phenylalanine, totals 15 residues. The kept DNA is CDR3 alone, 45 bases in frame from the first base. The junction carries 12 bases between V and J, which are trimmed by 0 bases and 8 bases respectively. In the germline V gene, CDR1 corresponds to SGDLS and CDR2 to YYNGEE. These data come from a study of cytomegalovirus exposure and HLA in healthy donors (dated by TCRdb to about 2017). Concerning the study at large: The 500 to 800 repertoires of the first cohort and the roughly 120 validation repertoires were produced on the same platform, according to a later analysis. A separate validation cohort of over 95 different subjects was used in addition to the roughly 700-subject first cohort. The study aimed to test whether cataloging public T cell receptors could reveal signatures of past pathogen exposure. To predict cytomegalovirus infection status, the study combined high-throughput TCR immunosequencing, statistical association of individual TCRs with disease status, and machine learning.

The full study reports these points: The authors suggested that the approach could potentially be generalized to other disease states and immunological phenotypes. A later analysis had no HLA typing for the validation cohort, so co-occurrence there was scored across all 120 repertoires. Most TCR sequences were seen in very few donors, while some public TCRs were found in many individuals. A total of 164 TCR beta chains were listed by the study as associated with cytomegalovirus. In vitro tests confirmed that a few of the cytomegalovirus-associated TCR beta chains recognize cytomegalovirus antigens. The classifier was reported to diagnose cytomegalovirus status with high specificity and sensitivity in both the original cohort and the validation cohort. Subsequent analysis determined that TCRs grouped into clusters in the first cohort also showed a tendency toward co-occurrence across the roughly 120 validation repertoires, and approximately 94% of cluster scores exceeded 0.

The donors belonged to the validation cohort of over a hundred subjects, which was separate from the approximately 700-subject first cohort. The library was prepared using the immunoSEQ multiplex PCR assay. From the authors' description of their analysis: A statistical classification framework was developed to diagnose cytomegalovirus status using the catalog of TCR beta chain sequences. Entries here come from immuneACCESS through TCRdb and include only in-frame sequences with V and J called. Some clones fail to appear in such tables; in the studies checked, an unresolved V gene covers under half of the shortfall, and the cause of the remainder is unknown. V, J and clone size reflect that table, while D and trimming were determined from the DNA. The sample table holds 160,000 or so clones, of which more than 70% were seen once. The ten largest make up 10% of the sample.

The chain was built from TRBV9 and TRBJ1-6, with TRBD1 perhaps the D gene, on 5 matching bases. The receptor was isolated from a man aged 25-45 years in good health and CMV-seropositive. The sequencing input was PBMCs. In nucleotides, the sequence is TGTGCCAGCAGCGTAGGTAACAGGAGGGATTCACCCCTCCACTTT. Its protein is CASSVGNRRDSPLHF.